The 23 T cell receptor beta chains in this list originate from one sample, sequenced in a study of breast tumors, draining lymph nodes, adjacent tissues. Samples came from axillary lymph nodes draining the breast cancer. TCRdb passed the multiplex PCR reads through MiXCR, listing each CDR3 protein once. The sample shows 200,000 to 300,000 distinct CDR3 sequences, over 30% of them seen only once. The sequencing sample was made of axillary lymph node tissue. These receptors were taken from a female donor with breast cancer. Some clones in this sample may be carry-over from other donors' samples.

A word on this clonotype: A much larger clone differs from this one at a single base, so this may be a read error. This chain uses TRBV12-3 or TRBV12-4 with TRBJ2-2; D ambiguous. This CDR3 spans 12 amino acids. V lost 3 bases and J 6 bases, leaving 5 bases between the germline ends. Here the CDR3 reads CASSFTSGELFF. The CDR3 DNA is TGTGCCAGCAGTTTCACGTCCGGGGAGCTGTTTTTT.

This clonotype was detected many times. This chain links TRBV6-4 with TRBJ2-1; 7 bases match TRBD2. V lost 3 bases and J lost 1; bases outside the gene matches: 0. Germline values: CDR1 MRHNA, CDR2 SNTAGT. The CDR3 is 14 amino acids. The CDR3 DNA is TGTGCCAGCAGTGAGCGGGAGTCCTACAATGAGCAGTTCTTC. It is translated as CASSERESYNEQFF.

This clonotype was counted a few times. The chain employs TRBV28 and TRBJ2-7, with 12 bases lining up with TRBD2. This CDR3 contains 14 residues. V shed 3 bases and J 6 bases; nucleotides not matched to a gene: 3. Germline CDR1 MDHEN, CDR2 SYDVKM. CDR3: CASSFGGLAGEQYF. The DNA for the CDR3 is TGTGCCAGCAGTTTTGGGGGACTAGCGGGCGAGCAGTACTTC.

This clonotype was seen at least ten times. The chain couples TRBV29-1 to TRBJ1-2, with D perhaps matching TRBD1 (6 bases). CDR1 SQVTM and CDR2 ANQGSEA come from the germline V gene. V gave up 3 bases and J gave up 1 base, with 21 bases separating them. The CDR3 sequence is 17 residues long. CDR3 loop: CSVDSDPGANNNYGYTF. The CDR3, as DNA: TGCAGCGTTGATTCAGATCCAGGGGCTAACAATAACTATGGCTACACCTTC.

This clonotype came up a few times. CDR3 nucleotides: TGTGCCAGCAAAAAAACACGGGGACAGGGAAACTATGGCTACACCTTC. Protein sequence: CASKKTRGQGNYGYTF. V usage is TRBV5-5 and J usage is TRBJ1-2; 9 bases match TRBD1. V was pared by 6 bases and J by 2 bases, with 11 bases of the junction left unmatched. Germline V gives CDR1 SGHKS, CDR2 YYEKEE (reference sequence). CDR3 length equals 16 residues.

Many counts were recorded for this clonotype. The rearrangement uses TRBV11-3 and TRBJ2-2; D possibly corresponds to TRBD2 (5 bases). The CDR3 has 13 residues. Germline CDR1 and CDR2: SGHNT and YENEEA. The V gene lost 5 bases and the J gene lost 7 bases, with 11 bases spanning the gap. DNA of the CDR3: TGTGCCAGCAGCCAACTACGGGGCGGGGAGCTGTTTTTT. This sequence encodes CASSQLRGGELFF.

This clonotype has ten or more counts. The chain uses TRBV7-8 and TRBJ2-7, with 9 bases matching TRBD1. This CDR3 has 15 amino acids. The trim removed 4 bases at V and 4 bases at J, leaving 8 bases unmatched. Germline V gene lookup returns CDR1 SGHVS and CDR2 FQNEAQ. CDR3 nucleotide sequence: TGTGCCAGCAGCTCCCCCCCGGGACAGGGATACGAGCAGTACTTC. Translation gives CASSSPPGQGYEQYF.

This chain connects TRBV18 to TRBJ1-4; possibly TRBD1 for D (6 bases). V was pared by 6 bases and J by 4 bases, with 12 bases between. This CDR3 is built from 14 residues. CDR1 is KGHSH, CDR2 LQKENI, per germline. CDR3 bases: TGTGCCAGCTCGGGGACAATTAATAATGAAAAACTGTTTTTT. Translated, it gives CASSGTINNEKLFF.

About this clonotype itself: A read error may produce the germline difference seen at one junction end. V gene TRBV7-3 combines with J gene TRBJ2-5; D may match TRBD1 or TRBD2 (5 bases each). CDR1 is SGHTA and CDR2 is FQGTGA in the germline V gene. The CDR3 covers 15 residues. The chain's CDR3 is CASSLPAAPEGTQHF. CDR3 sequence (DNA): TGTGCCAGCAGCTTACCCGCGGCCCCCGAGGGGACCCAGCACTTC.

At least ten counts were recorded for this clonotype. The V gene is TRBV2, the J gene TRBJ2-5; TRBD1 aligns across 7 bases. This CDR3 spans 14 amino acids. J lost 0 bases, V lost 3 bases, and 1 base had no gene match. CDR1 is SNHLY and CDR2 is FYNNEI in the germline V gene. In DNA, the CDR3 is TGTGCCAGCAGTGATGGGACAGACCAAGAGACCCAGTACTTC. Translating gives CASSDGTDQETQYF.

Only one count was recorded for this clonotype. This may come from a read error, since a much larger clone is one base off. J is TRBJ2-7 and V is TRBV6-5; the D gene is possibly TRBD2 (5 bases). Germline V gives CDR1 MNHEY, CDR2 SVGAGI. This CDR3 spans 12 amino acids. V lost 5 bases to trimming and J lost 6 bases, with 11 bases between them. Here the CDR3 reads CASSHEGSEQYF. CDR3 nucleotide sequence: TGTGCCAGCAGTCACGAGGGTAGCGAGCAGTACTTC.

This chain uses TRBV20-1 with TRBJ2-7, with D perhaps assigned TRBD1 or TRBD2 (5 bases each). The CDR3 is 15 amino acids. Looked up from germline, CDR1 is DFQATT and CDR2 is SNEGSKA (reference sequence). With 0 bases removed from V and 3 bases from J, the gap between germline ends came to 15 bases. The CDR3 DNA reads TGCAGTGCTAGAGACCCCGGGACGGGGAGCTACGAGCAGTACTTC. As protein: CSARDPGTGSYEQYF.

The table lists this clonotype with many counts. This chain links TRBV10-3 with TRBJ2-5, with a tentative D call TRBD2 (5 bases). This CDR3 has 12 residues. V was pared by 5 bases and J by 4 bases, with 8 bases between. Germline CDR1 and CDR2: ENHRY and SYGVKD. The CDR3 here is CAISPGGETQYF. CDR3 in DNA: TGTGCCATCAGTCCAGGAGGAGAGACCCAGTACTTC.

This clonotype has a single count. A much larger clone lies a single base off, so this may be a read error. V and J are TRBV5-6 and TRBJ2-1, with D maybe TRBD2 (6 bases). CDR3 length: 14 amino acids. Trimming stripped 4 bases from V and 3 bases from J, with 11 bases between. Germline V lookup: CDR1 SGHDT, CDR2 YYEEEE. CDR3 sequence reads: CASSPLTSYNEQFF. The CDR3 DNA follows: TGTGCCAGCAGCCCCCTGACTAGCTACAATGAGCAGTTCTTC.

This clonotype was picked up many times. This chain joins TRBV9 and TRBJ2-3; no definite D call. The CDR3 covers 13 residues. Germline CDR1 is SGDLS and CDR2 is YYNGEE. Trimming stripped 0 bases from V and 6 bases from J, with 8 bases between. The DNA for the CDR3 is TGTGCCAGCAGCGTAGTGGGTTTGGATACGCAGTATTTT. It codes for CASSVVGLDTQYF. Full variable domain (remainder filled in from reference TRBV9 and TRBJ2-3): DSGVTQTPKHLITATGQRVTLRCSPRSGDLSVYWYQQSLDQGLQFLIQYYNGEERAKGNILERFSAQQFPDLHSELNLSSLELGDSALYFCASSVVGLDTQYFGPGTRLTVL.

The table lists this clonotype with many counts. The J gene is TRBJ2-7, the V gene TRBV6-5; tentatively, D is TRBD1 (6 bases). The V and J ends lost 3 bases and 4 bases respectively, with 10 bases between them. CDR3 length equals 13 residues. Germline V gives CDR1 MNHEY, CDR2 SVGAGI. DNA for the CDR3: TGTGCCAGCAGTTATAACAGGGCTTACGAGCAGTACTTC. This encodes CASSYNRAYEQYF.

V and J are TRBV19 and TRBJ2-5, with 8 bases lining up with TRBD1. V shed 4 bases, J shed 5 bases, and the junction held 3 bases outside the gene matches. CDR3 length: 13 residues. CDR1 is LNHDA and CDR2 is SQIVND in the germline V gene (reference sequence). This chain's CDR3 is CASSTRQGETQYF. The CDR3 nucleotides read TGTGCCAGTAGTACGCGACAGGGGGAGACCCAGTACTTC. The full variable domain, with the rest looked up from reference TRBV19 and TRBJ2-5, is DGGITQSPKYLFRKEGQNVTLSCEQNLNHDAMYWYRQDPGQGLRLIYYSQIVNDFQKGDIAEGYSVSREKKESFPLTVTSAQKNPTAFYLCASSTRQGETQYFGPGTRLLVL.

As concerns this clonotype: Sequence at one end of the junction differs from germline and may be a read error. This chain joins TRBV20-1 and TRBJ2-3; 10 nucleotides agree with TRBD2. CDR1 DFQATT and CDR2 SNEGSKA come from the germline V gene (reference sequence). The CDR3 sequence is 9 residues long. This chain's CDR3 is CSGLAGVGF. As DNA, the CDR3 is TGCAGTGGGCTAGCGGGGGTGGGTTTT.

This clonotype showed up many times. J is TRBJ2-3 and V is TRBV7-8; possible D gene TRBD1, 6 bases. V lost 4 bases to trimming and J lost 7 bases, with 15 bases between them. This CDR3 spans 14 amino acids. CDR1 is SGHVS and CDR2 is FQNEAQ in the germline V gene. The CDR3 spells CASSSPGQPHTQYF. The CDR3 DNA is TGTGCCAGCAGCTCGCCCGGACAGCCTCATACGCAGTATTTT.

This clonotype was observed a few times. The V gene is TRBV6-6, the J gene TRBJ2-5; possibly TRBD1 for D (5 bases). The V gene lost 0 bases and the J gene lost 3 bases, with 8 bases spanning the gap. Germline CDR1 and CDR2: MNHNY and SVGAGI (reference sequence). This CDR3 region has 14 residues. The CDR3: CASSYSQGKETQYF. The CDR3 region has the DNA TGTGCCAGCAGTTACTCCCAGGGTAAAGAGACCCAGTACTTC.

This chain connects TRBV12-3 or TRBV12-4 to TRBJ2-5; D may be TRBD1 (5 bases). Deletions cut 3 bases from V and 1 base from J, with 12 bases between. The CDR3 runs 15 residues. Written as DNA, the CDR3 is TGTGCCAGCAGTTTCCCCAGGGCTGGCCAAGAGACCCAGTACTTC. Protein: CASSFPRAGQETQYF.

This clonotype was detected ten times or more. The CDR3 region has the DNA TGTGCCACCAGTGACGCTTCGGTGCTTCTCACAGATACGCAGTATTTT. Protein: CATSDASVLLTDTQYF. This rearrangement joins TRBV24-1 to TRBJ2-3; D is ambiguous. Germline CDR1 reads KGHDR; CDR2 reads SFDVKD. The V and J ends lost 4 bases and 2 bases respectively, with 15 bases between them. This CDR3 spans 16 amino acids.

Notes on this clonotype: A clone one base away is much larger, so this may be a read error. The chain combines TRBV12-5 with TRBJ2-5, with 8 positions matching TRBD1. CDR1 is LGHNT and CDR2 is FRNRAP in the germline V gene. The CDR3 is made up of 15 amino acids. The V gene end was trimmed by 1 base and the J gene end by 7 bases; junction bases not matched to a gene: 8. CDR3 residues: CASGLGGTGRGTQYF. The CDR3 DNA is TGTGCTAGTGGTTTGGGGGGGACAGGAAGAGGGACCCAGTACTTC.